These T cell receptor beta chains were read from a single sample in a study of blood T cell repertoires in COVID-19. This table comes from immunoSEQ multiplex PCR, and its TCRdb copy is limited to in-frame clones, with some not included. The sample has more than 95,000 clones, 81% seen once. The material sequenced was peripheral blood. The receptors come from a woman aged 45-65 years with acute or convalescent COVID-19. The CDR3 runs from the conserved cysteine through the conserved F or W. The D gene is left open where the match is weak. Some rows mark clone size as missing; the rest say once, few, many or name a class of expanded clone.

J gene | D gene | V gene | clone size | CDR3 protein | CDR3 DNA
TRBJ2-3 | . | TRBV10-3 | once | CAISETADTQYF | TGTGCCATCAGTGAAACAGCAGATACGCAGTATTTT
TRBJ2-7 | TRBD1 | TRBV5-1 | . | CASSPTGQGVDEQYF | TGCGCCAGCAGCCCGACAGGACAGGGGGTTGACGAGCAGTACTTC
TRBJ2-7 | TRBD1 | TRBV7-9 | . | CASSMTGLSEQYF | TGTGCCAGCTCTATGACAGGGTTGAGTGAGCAGTACTTC
TRBJ2-1 | . | TRBV19 | . | CASSTPRRRGYNEQFF | TGTGCCAGTAGTACCCCCCGAAGGCGGGGCTACAATGAGCAGTTCTTC
TRBJ2-1 | TRBD2 | TRBV9 | once | CASSETSGTYNEQFF | TGTGCCAGCAGCGAGACTAGCGGAACCTACAATGAGCAGTTCTTC
TRBJ2-3 | . | TRBV5-6 | . | CASSFSQLASTDTQYF | TGTGCCAGCAGCTTCTCCCAGCTAGCTAGCACAGATACGCAGTATTTT
TRBJ1-3 | . | TRBV18 | once | CASSTQGGTPGNTIYF | TGTGCCAGCTCAACACAAGGGGGAACCCCTGGAAACACCATATATTTT
TRBJ1-2 | . | TRBV30 | . | CAWMRERMYGYTF | TGTGCCTGGATGCGGGAACGGATGTATGGCTACACCTTC
TRBJ2-4 | TRBD2 | TRBV30 | . | CAWTKRGLAKNIQYF | TGTGCCTGGACAAAGCGGGGACTTGCCAAAAACATTCAGTACTTC
TRBJ1-5 | TRBD1 | TRBV19 | few | CASKKQGNKGNQPQHF | TGTGCCAGTAAAAAACAGGGGAATAAGGGCAATCAGCCCCAGCATTTT